This T cell receptor (beta chain) was observed in a study of blood T cells in healthy people across ages. Study findings and constraints: Naive T cell percentage strongly correlated with TCR beta diversity. The lack of PBMC sorting stopped any conclusive naive versus antigen-experienced comparison. Per million T cells, TCR beta diversity dropped roughly linearly as age increased.

CDR1 is SNHLY, CDR2 FYNNEI, per germline. Trimming left V 3 bases short and J 5 bases short, with 16 bases between. The CDR3 has 15 residues. To note about this clonotype: Its target is unknown.

For the second PCR, which ran for about 7 to 11 cycles, a sample-barcoded 5' primer and a J-beta primer mix were used. From each sample, at least 2.5 million paired-end reads containing CDR3 were obtained. One entry per CDR3 protein results from TCRdb running MiXCR on the 5' RACE reads. The table records fewer than 2,000,000 distinct CDR3 sequences, roughly 30% of them present only once. The specimen sequenced was blood. The TCR sequence derives from a woman aged 25 to 39 in good health. The genes are TRBV2 and TRBJ1-1; D is unresolved. The CDR3 loop reads CASSDFKGLQTEAFF. The CDR3 nucleotides read TGTGCCAGCAGTGATTTTAAGGGTTTGCAGACTGAAGCTTTCTTT.